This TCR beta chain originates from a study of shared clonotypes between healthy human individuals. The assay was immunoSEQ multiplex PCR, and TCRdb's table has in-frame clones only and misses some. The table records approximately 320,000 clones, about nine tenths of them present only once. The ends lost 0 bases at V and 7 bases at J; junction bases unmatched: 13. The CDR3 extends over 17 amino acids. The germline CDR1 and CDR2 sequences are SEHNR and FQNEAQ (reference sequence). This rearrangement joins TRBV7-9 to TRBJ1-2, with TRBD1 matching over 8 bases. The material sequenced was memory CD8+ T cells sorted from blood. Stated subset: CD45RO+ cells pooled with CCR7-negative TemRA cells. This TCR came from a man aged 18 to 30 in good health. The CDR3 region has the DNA TGTGCCAGCAGCTTAGCCCTTGGGGCAGGGGGCATTAGTGGCTACACCTTC. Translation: CASSLALGAGGISGYTF.